This T cell receptor beta chain was sequenced during a study of cytomegalovirus exposure and HLA in healthy donors. Turning to this clone: The antigen remains unidentified.

PCR amplification relied on 60 Vbeta primers (plus 13 Jbeta primers). Generated by immunoSEQ multiplex PCR, the TCRdb table keeps only in-frame clones and is missing some. The data hold 120,000 or so clones, with roughly 80% observed a single time. Germline lookup yields CDR1 LGHNA and CDR2 YNFKEQ. The CDR3 has 15 residues. V lost 5 bases, J lost 2 bases, and 2 bases stayed unmatched. Whole-study findings and limits: For most subjects, TCR beta sequences were reported to predict HLA-A and HLA-B alleles with accuracy. Sequencing likely caused a cluster of highly shared sequence variants. Most of the TCR beta V segments (in an earlier analysis) were productive either about 87% or about 30% of the time.

This chain links TRBV4-2 with TRBJ2-5; 13 positions agree with TRBD2. Sequencing used PBMCs. The receptor was isolated from a man between 18 and 35 years old in good health and CMV-seronegative. CDR3 sequence (DNA): TGTGCCAGCAGCAGGACTAGCGGGGGTCAAGAGACCCAGTACTTC. Protein sequence: CASSRTSGGQETQYF.